A selection of T cell receptor beta chains follows, all from one sample in a study of T cells in Graves' hyperthyroidism and ophthalmopathy. TCRdb used MiXCR to reprocess the multiplex PCR reads, holding one entry per CDR3 protein. The repertoire holds hundreds of thousands of distinct CDR3 sequences, with roughly 21% as singletons. The sequenced sample consisted of blood. The receptors originated from a man aged 35-49 years with Graves' ophthalmopathy. CDR3s include the opening cysteine and the closing phenylalanine or tryptophan. The D gene is left open where the match is weak. Size is omitted from some rows. Given values are once, few, many or a class for expanded clones.

NA,NA,TRBJ1-5,TRBV29-1,TGCAGCGTTGCGGCAGGGAAGGATCAGCCCCAGCATTTT,CSVAAGKDQPQHF
NA,NA,TRBJ2-7,TRBV11-3,TGTGCCAGCACCTCCAGTACATTCGCCTACTACGAGCAGTACTTC,CASTSSTFAYYEQYF
many,TRBD1,TRBJ1-1,TRBV18,TGTGCCAGCTCACCAGGACAGGCGGAGTCTGAAGCTTTCTTT,CASSPGQAESEAFF
few,NA,TRBJ2-3,TRBV9,TGTGCCAGCAGCCCAGGAGTACGTGACAGTAGCACAGATACGCAGTATTTT,CASSPGVRDSSTDTQYF
many,TRBD2,TRBJ2-3,TRBV20-1,TGCAGTGCTAGTGGAGCGGGAAGCACAGATACGCAGTATTTT,CSASGAGSTDTQYF
few,NA,TRBJ2-7,TRBV2,TGTGCCAGCAGTGAAGCTCCGGGGGCATCCTACGAGCAGTACTTC,CASSEAPGASYEQYF
NA,NA,TRBJ1-5,TRBV9,TGTGCCAGCAGCGTAGTCGTAATCGGGGAGAATAGCAATCAGCCCCAGCATTTT,CASSVVVIGENSNQPQHF
NA,NA,TRBJ2-2,TRBV2,TGTGCCGGCAGAGCTCGGGGGGCCACCCAGCTCACCGGGGAGCTGTTTTTT,CAGRARGATQLTGELFF
many,TRBD2,TRBJ2-3,TRBV3-1,TGTGCCAGCTCAGCGGGAGTGGGGACAGATACGCAGTATTTT,CASSAGVGTDTQYF
NA,NA,TRBJ1-5,TRBV20-1,TGCAGTGCTAGAGAGGGTCGGGAGGCCAGTCAGCCCCAGCATTTT,CSAREGREASQPQHF
NA,TRBD1,TRBJ1-5,TRBV6-2/TRBV6-3,TGTGCCAGCAGTTACTGGGAGGGGGCCGATCAGCCCCAGCATTTT,CASSYWEGADQPQHF
many,NA,TRBJ2-3,TRBV7-2,TGTGCCAGCAGCTCCCGGGACGTCACAGATACGCAGTATTTT,CASSSRDVTDTQYF
NA,TRBD2,TRBJ2-1,TRBV10-3,TGTGCCATCACCGCCAGGACTAGCGGGAGAACTGAGCAGTTCTTC,CAITARTSGRTEQFF
many,NA,TRBJ1-1,TRBV12-3/TRBV12-4,TGTGCCAGCAGCGGGGGTCTGAACACTGAAGCTTTCTTT,CASSGGLNTEAFF
few,TRBD1,TRBJ1-3,TRBV28,TGTGCCAGCAGTTCCCCCGGGACAGGGGACACCATATATTTT,CASSSPGTGDTIYF
NA,TRBD1,TRBJ1-2,TRBV6-5,TGTGCCAGCAGTTACTCCCCGGCCGCTTTGGGACAGAGAAACTATGGCTACACCTTC,CASSYSPAALGQRNYGYTF
NA,NA,TRBJ2-5,TRBV28,TGTGCCAATCAACAGGGCGGGGGACAGACCCAGTACTTC,CANQQGGGQTQYF